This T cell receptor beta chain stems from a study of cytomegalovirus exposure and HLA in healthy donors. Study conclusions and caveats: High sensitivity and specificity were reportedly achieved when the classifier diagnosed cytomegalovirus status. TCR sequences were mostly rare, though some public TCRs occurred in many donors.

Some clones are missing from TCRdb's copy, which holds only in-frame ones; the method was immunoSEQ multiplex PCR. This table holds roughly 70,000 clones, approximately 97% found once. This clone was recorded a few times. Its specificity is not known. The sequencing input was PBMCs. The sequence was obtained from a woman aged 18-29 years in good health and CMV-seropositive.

The CDR3 spells CASSLGLADSYEQYF. CDR3 coding DNA: TGTGCCAGCAGTTTGGGGCTAGCGGACTCCTACGAGCAGTACTTC. The rearrangement uses TRBV28 and TRBJ2-7; TRBD2 aligns across 7 bases. The CDR3 loop spans 15 amino acids. Germline loops: CDR1 MDHEN, CDR2 SYDVKM. V trimming: 3 bases; J trimming: 0 bases; junction bases outside the gene matches: 5.